The 17 T cell receptor beta chains presented below share a single source sample, sequenced in a study of vaccination effects on CD4 cells after COVID-19. TCRdb keeps only in-frame clones here, not all; method: immunoSEQ multiplex PCR. The table includes fewer than 35,000 clones, approximately 60% detected once. For these TCRs, the target antigens are not known. Following culture for about ten days, CD4+ T cells were isolated. Sample: CD4+ T cells from PBMCs cultured without peptide, taken before COVID-19 vaccination. These receptors came from a human donor who received a COVID-19 vaccine.

The chain recombines TRBV9 with TRBJ2-2, with D perhaps TRBD1 or TRBD2 (5 bases each). Looked up from germline, CDR1 is SGDLS and CDR2 is YYNGEE. This CDR3 is 15 amino acids long. V lost 7 bases, J lost 1 base, and 14 bases lay in between. For the CDR3, the DNA is TGTGCCAGCTCTATTGGGACGGTGAACACCGGGGAGCTGTTTTTT. Translation: CASSIGTVNTGELFF.

The chain combines TRBV6-2 or TRBV6-3 with TRBJ2-3; D possibly corresponds to TRBD2 (6 bases). The V end lost 5 bases, the J end lost 5 bases, and 14 bases lay between the germline ends. Germline values: CDR1 MNHEY, CDR2 SVGEGT. There are 14 residues in the CDR3. The chain's CDR3 is CASSPRLGGDTQYF. As DNA, the CDR3 is TGTGCCAGCAGTCCCAGACTAGGAGGAGATACGCAGTATTTT.

The rearrangement uses TRBV3-1 (or the pseudogene TRBV3-2) and TRBJ2-1; 9 positions agree with TRBD1. V lost 4 bases, J lost 3 bases, and 4 bases stayed unmatched. CDR3 length equals 15 residues. CDR1 LGHDT and CDR2 YNNKEL come from the germline V gene (reference sequence). The CDR3 spells CASSRDRGSYNEQFF. CDR3 bases: TGTGCCAGCAGCCGAGACAGGGGGAGCTACAATGAGCAGTTCTTC.

Only a few counts were recorded for this clone. V and J are TRBV19 and TRBJ1-2; D remains unclear. Germline CDR1 LNHDA, CDR2 SQIVND (reference sequence). The CDR3 contains 14 residues. V lost 3 bases to trimming and J lost 2 bases, with 10 bases between them. The CDR3 DNA sequence: TGTGCCAGTAGTATCGAAGGTTCAAACTATGGCTACACCTTC. It codes for CASSIEGSNYGYTF.

The V gene is TRBV9, the J gene TRBJ1-1, with no clear D. The CDR3 is 12 amino acids. CDR1 and CDR2 (germline): SGDLS, YYNGEE. The V end was cut by 5 bases, the J end by 1 base, with 6 bases between. CDR3 sequence reads: CASRHKNTEAFF. The DNA for the CDR3 is TGTGCCAGCAGGCACAAGAACACTGAAGCTTTCTTT. The variable domain in full, with the rest retrieved from reference TRBV9 and TRBJ1-1, is DSGVTQTPKHLITATGQRVTLRCSPRSGDLSVYWYQQSLDQGLQFLIQYYNGEERAKGNILERFSAQQFPDLHSELNLSSLELGDSALYFCASRHKNTEAFFGQGTRLTVV.

The CDR3 here is CASSQDLALAGFSYEQYF. CDR3 DNA: TGTGCCAGCAGCCAAGATTTGGCCCTAGCGGGTTTCTCCTACGAGCAGTACTTC. The chain employs TRBV4-2 and TRBJ2-7; 8 nucleotides match TRBD2. Germline CDR1 reads LGHNA; CDR2 reads YNFKEQ. The CDR3 consists of 18 residues. Trimming took 0 bases from V and 0 from J; bases not matched to a gene: 10.

The J gene is TRBJ2-1, the V gene TRBV5-1; 9 nucleotides agree with TRBD1. CDR1 and CDR2 (germline): SGHRS, YFSETQ. With V trimmed by 0 bases and J by 0 bases, 10 bases remained unmatched. The CDR3 is made up of 19 amino acids. CDR3: CASSLGRGTGRLSYNEQFF. The CDR3 region has the DNA TGCGCCAGCAGCTTGGGTCGCGGGACAGGGAGACTCTCCTACAATGAGCAGTTCTTC.

Of note for this clone: The junction shows a germline mismatch at one end, possibly a read error. The chain carries TRBV5-4 and TRBJ2-7; D is uncertain. The CDR3 totals 11 residues. Germline CDR1 and CDR2: SGHNT and YYREEE (reference sequence). The CDR3, as DNA: TGTGCCAGCAGCTTTTCCTCCGAGCAGTACTTC. The encoded protein is CASSFSSEQYF. Supplemented by reference TRBV5-4 and TRBJ2-7, the full variable domain reads ETGVTQSPTHLIKTRGQQVTLRCSSQSGHNTVSWYQQALGQGPQFIFQYYREEENGRGNFPPRFSGLQFPNYSSELNVNALELDDSALYLCASSFSSEQYFGPGTRLTVT.

This chain connects TRBV19 to TRBJ1-5, with 7 positions matching TRBD1. With 9 bases clipped from V and 7 bases from J, the junction kept 9 bases outside the gene matches. The CDR3 contains 13 residues. Germline V gene sequence: CDR1 LNHDA, CDR2 SQIVND (reference sequence). The CDR3 DNA is TGTGCCAGCAGGAAAGACAGGGTCCAGCCCCAGCATTTT. Protein sequence: CASRKDRVQPQHF.

CDR3 DNA: TGCGCCAGCAGCCAAGTTCTCGGGAGCTCTATAGATACGCAGTATTTT. Protein sequence: CASSQVLGSSIDTQYF. This chain links TRBV4-1 with TRBJ2-3; D perhaps matches TRBD2 (6 bases). The V end was cut by 1 base, the J end by 5 bases, with 16 bases between. Germline assignment: CDR1 MGHRA and CDR2 YSYEKL. The CDR3 runs 16 residues.

This chain joins TRBV5-6 and TRBJ2-3; D gene unclear. The CDR3 covers 16 residues. CDR1 is SGHDT and CDR2 is YYEEEE in the germline V gene. Trimming cost V 0 bases and J 2 bases, with 13 bases left between them. This CDR3 reads CASSLGSIYLTDTQYF. CDR3 nucleotide sequence: TGTGCCAGCAGCTTGGGATCTATCTACCTCACAGATACGCAGTATTTT.

This clone was recorded a few times. The chain carries TRBV30 and TRBJ2-2, with 7 bases aligning to TRBD1. The CDR3 runs to 18 residues. V lost 0 bases and J lost 4; bases outside the gene matches: 14. CDR1 and CDR2 (germline): GTSNPN, SVGIG (reference sequence). CDR3 nucleotides: TGTGCCTGGAGTGTACTAAGCTTCGGGACAGTACTCACCGGGGAGCTGTTTTTT. Translation gives CAWSVLSFGTVLTGELFF.

V gene TRBV6-2 or TRBV6-3 combines with J gene TRBJ1-4, with D uncertain. Germline CDR1 MNHEY, CDR2 SVGEGT. This CDR3 region has 17 residues. V lost 2 bases and J lost 3, with 16 bases in between. The CDR3 loop is CASSYPDRFQSNEKLFF. The CDR3 region has the DNA TGTGCCAGCAGTTACCCTGATCGGTTTCAGTCTAATGAAAAACTGTTTTTT.

This clone appeared a few times. The chain uses TRBV10-2 and TRBJ2-7; 7 bases align to TRBD1. Germline assignment: CDR1 WSHSY and CDR2 SAAADI. The CDR3 sequence is 16 residues long. V was pared by 3 bases and J by 1 base, with 9 bases of the junction left unmatched. CDR3 amino acids: CASSDAGGGRSYEQYF. CDR3 nucleotides: TGCGCCAGCAGTGACGCAGGGGGTGGCAGGTCCTACGAGCAGTACTTC.

The chain's CDR3 is CASSYSRLARETQYF. In DNA, the CDR3 is TGTGCCAGCAGTTACTCGCGTCTGGCGCGGGAGACCCAGTACTTC. The chain carries TRBV6-2 or TRBV6-3 and TRBJ2-5; D gene unclear. The CDR3 is made up of 15 amino acids. Trimming left V 0 bases short and J 5 bases short, with 13 bases between. In germline, CDR1 is MNHEY, CDR2 SVGEGT.

This rearrangement joins TRBV10-1 to TRBJ1-2, with 8 bases lining up with TRBD1. This CDR3 contains 14 residues. V gave up 6 bases and J gave up 2 bases; unmatched junction bases: 5. Germline CDR1 reads WNHNN; CDR2 reads SYGVQD (reference sequence). For the CDR3, the DNA is TGCGCCAGCAGCCCGACAGGGGTAAACTATGGCTACACCTTC. It translates to CASSPTGVNYGYTF.

This chain uses TRBV5-1 with TRBJ2-7; D is possibly TRBD1 (6 bases). The V gene's germline CDR1 is SGHRS and CDR2 YFSETQ. The CDR3 spans 14 residues. V dropped 4 bases and J dropped 2 bases, with 13 bases sitting between them. The CDR3 loop reads CASSRTAGTYEQYF. The CDR3 DNA reads TGCGCCAGCAGCCGGACAGCTGGAACCTACGAGCAGTACTTC.